These 26 T cell receptor beta chains share one sample of origin, sequenced in a study of cytotoxic CD8 clonotypes in ibrutinib-treated CLL. Repertoires were generated with immunoSEQ multiplex PCR, while TCRdb's copy carries only in-frame clones and drops some. Found here are about 68,000 clones, 68% of them singletons; the top ten hold 5.7%. Sequences were derived from PBMCs, sampled after 12 months of ibrutinib treatment. All receptors derive from a human donor with chronic lymphocytic leukemia.

The chain's CDR3 is CASSVAEGQPQHF. CDR3 sequence (DNA): TGCGCCAGCAGCGTGGCGGAAGGTCAGCCCCAGCATTTT. V usage is TRBV5-1 and J usage is TRBJ1-5; no clear D gene. The germline CDR1 and CDR2 sequences are SGHRS and YFSETQ. The CDR3 is made up of 13 amino acids. Between the trimmed V and J ends, which lost 4 bases and 6 bases, there was a span of 11 bases.

The V and J genes are TRBV10-3 and TRBJ1-6; D might be TRBD1 (6 bases). CDR1 is ENHRY and CDR2 is SYGVKD in the germline V gene. The CDR3 is 13 residues long. The V end lost 10 bases, the J end lost 15 bases, and 22 bases lay between the germline ends. The CDR3 DNA sequence: TGTGCCACCACAGGGCGCGACCCGCCAAGCCTCCACTTT. Its protein is CATTGRDPPSLHF.

The chain uses TRBV28 and TRBJ1-1; D is uncertain. V was cut by 7 bases and J by 4 bases, with 13 bases left in between. CDR3 length: 13 amino acids. CDR1 is MDHEN, CDR2 SYDVKM, per germline. Here the CDR3 reads CASKGGYGTEAFF. CDR3 DNA sequence: TGTGCCAGCAAAGGAGGGTATGGCACTGAAGCTTTCTTT.

This chain links TRBV27 with TRBJ2-7; D may be TRBD1 (5 bases). Trimming pared 2 bases from V and 5 bases from J, leaving 16 bases between. The germline V gene has CDR1 MNHEY and CDR2 SMNVEV (reference sequence). The CDR3 spans 15 residues. In DNA form, the CDR3 reads TGTGCCAGCAGTTTAATCCGTGCAGGGATCGACGAGCAGTACTTC. Amino acid sequence: CASSLIRAGIDEQYF.

This clone was picked up a small number of times. This chain joins TRBV29-1 and TRBJ2-7; 9 nucleotides line up with TRBD1. The CDR3 loop spans 15 amino acids. Germline V CDR1 and CDR2: SQVTM, ANQGSEA. Unmatched junction bases numbered 5, after V lost 2 bases and J lost 0 bases. The CDR3 here is CSVELQGAISYEQYF. In nucleotides, the CDR3 is TGCAGCGTTGAATTACAGGGGGCTATCTCCTACGAGCAGTACTTC.

V gene TRBV7-2 combines with J gene TRBJ2-3, with TRBD2 matching 7 bases. The junction had 5 bases not matched to a gene; V was cut back by 4 bases and J by 1 base. Per germline, CDR1 SGHTA and CDR2 FQGNSA. The CDR3 extends over 15 amino acids. Here the CDR3 reads CASSSGLVGTDTQYF. In DNA form, the CDR3 reads TGTGCCAGCAGCTCCGGACTAGTTGGCACAGATACGCAGTATTTT.

This clone was detected a few times. The rearrangement joins TRBV13 to TRBJ2-7; D may be TRBD2 (5 bases). From germline, CDR1 is PRHDT and CDR2 FYEKMQ (reference sequence). The CDR3 consists of 12 residues. The germline V and J ends were trimmed by 5 bases and 2 bases, with 7 bases remaining between them. The CDR3 nucleotides are TGTGCCAGCAGCCCCGGGGCCTACGAGCAGTACTTC. This codes for CASSPGAYEQYF.

The chain employs TRBV7-9 and TRBJ2-5, with 7 nucleotides matching TRBD2. The CDR3 has 17 amino acids. Per germline, CDR1 SEHNR and CDR2 FQNEAQ (reference sequence). V gave up 5 bases and J gave up 5 bases; unmatched junction bases: 17. The DNA for the CDR3 is TGTGCCAGCAGCCCAGCGGTGACTAGCCTCCCAAGGGAGACCCAGTACTTC. Protein product: CASSPAVTSLPRETQYF. Variable domain in full (rest from reference TRBV7-9 and TRBJ2-5): DTGVSQNPRHKITKRGQNVTFRCDPISEHNRLYWYRQTLGQGPEFLTYFQNEAQLEKSRLLSDRFSAERPKGSFSTLEIQRTEQGDSAMYLCASSPAVTSLPRETQYFGPGTRLLVL.

The V and J genes are TRBV18 and TRBJ1-1; D remains unclear. V gave up 3 bases and J gave up 4 bases, with 12 bases separating them. This CDR3 comprises 14 residues. CDR1 is KGHSH, CDR2 LQKENI, per germline. In nucleotides, the CDR3 is TGTGCCAGCTCACCGTCCCCTTCGACCACTGAAGCTTTCTTT. Amino acid sequence: CASSPSPSTTEAFF.

This rearrangement joins TRBV10-3 to TRBJ1-2; TRBD1 might be the D (6 bases). Trimming removed 2 bases at V and 5 bases at J, with 12 bases between. This CDR3 has 14 amino acids. Germline assignment: CDR1 ENHRY and CDR2 SYGVKD. In DNA, the CDR3 is TGTGCCATCAGTGAGGGGGGGACAACTTATGGCTACACCTTC. Amino acid sequence: CAISEGGTTYGYTF.

The chain links TRBV5-1 to TRBJ2-1; no firm D call. Germline values: CDR1 SGHRS, CDR2 YFSETQ. The CDR3 spans 12 residues. Trimming shortened V by 5 bases and J by 11 bases, and 14 bases separated the two germline ends. The CDR3: CASRTDSRQQFF. Here the CDR3 DNA reads TGCGCCAGCAGAACCGACTCCCGGCAGCAGTTCTTC.

J is TRBJ1-1 and V is TRBV7-2; 8 positions match TRBD1. The V segment lost 4 bases and the J segment 4 bases; nucleotides outside the gene matches: 5. CDR1 and CDR2 from the germline V gene are SGHTA and FQGNSA. The CDR3 length is 14 residues. The CDR3 region has the DNA TGTGCCAGCAGCTATCAGGGACAGGCCACTGAAGCTTTCTTT. It translates to CASSYQGQATEAFF.

This rearrangement joins TRBV10-3 to TRBJ1-1, with no clear D. Germline V lookup: CDR1 ENHRY, CDR2 SYGVKD. The CDR3 sequence is 13 residues long. V was clipped by 10 bases and J by 4 bases, with 16 bases between them. This CDR3 reads CATGAGRGTEAFF. The CDR3 bases are TGTGCCACCGGCGCAGGTCGGGGCACTGAAGCTTTCTTT.

This CDR3 reads CASSFTGLTGELFF. In DNA, the CDR3 is TGTGCCAGCAGCTTTACAGGGCTAACCGGGGAGCTGTTTTTT. This sequence joins TRBV7-9 and TRBJ2-2; D perhaps matches TRBD1 (6 bases). Per the germline V gene, CDR1 is SEHNR and CDR2 is FQNEAQ (reference sequence). CDR3 length equals 14 residues. Trimming took off 3 bases at V and 5 bases at J, with 10 bases between the two ends.

As concerns this clone: Within the sample, other DNA sequences also encode this same CDR3. The chain links TRBV30 to TRBJ2-7; D unresolved. Germline V CDR1 and CDR2: GTSNPN, SVGIG (reference sequence). Deletions cut 2 bases from V and 2 bases from J, with 4 bases between. The length of the CDR3 is 11 residues. Here the CDR3 reads CAWSSTYEQYF. The CDR3 DNA reads TGTGCCTGGAGTTCCACCTACGAGCAGTACTTC.

This chain connects TRBV10-3 to TRBJ2-7, with a tentative D call TRBD1 (6 bases). This CDR3 is built from 14 residues. CDR1 and CDR2 (germline): ENHRY, SYGVKD. Trimming took 6 bases from V and 5 from J, leaving 17 bases between them. CDR3 residues: CAIRKQGVRNEQYF. In DNA form, the CDR3 reads TGTGCCATCAGAAAACAGGGAGTCCGTAACGAGCAGTACTTC.

The chain employs TRBV5-1 and TRBJ1-6; D is perhaps TRBD1 (6 bases). CDR1 is SGHRS and CDR2 is YFSETQ in the germline V gene. Trimming cost V 4 bases and J 6 bases, with 17 bases left between them. The CDR3 contains 16 residues. As DNA, the CDR3 is TGCGCCAGCAGCCCCGCCGGAGGGGGAGTTAATTCACCCCTCCACTTT. Its protein product is CASSPAGGGVNSPLHF.

This chain joins TRBV19 and TRBJ1-6, with 10 bases matching TRBD1. The V gene's germline CDR1 is LNHDA and CDR2 SQIVND (reference sequence). After removal of 9 bases from V and 7 bases from J, the junction contained 6 bases not matched to a gene. The CDR3 is 14 residues long. CDR3 nucleotide sequence: TGTGCCAGCAGTCAGACAGGGGGCAATTCACCCCTCCACTTT. It yields the protein CASSQTGGNSPLHF.

This clone was seen more than once but under ten times. The gene calls are TRBV28 and TRBJ2-5, with TRBD1 matching 8 bases. V lost 4 bases, J lost 5 bases, and 9 bases stayed unmatched. The V gene's germline CDR1 is MDHEN and CDR2 SYDVKM. The CDR3 consists of 15 residues. The CDR3 sequence: CASSSDREELETQYF. The CDR3, as DNA: TGTGCCAGCAGTTCGGACAGGGAGGAGCTCGAGACCCAGTACTTC.

The chain couples TRBV4-3 to TRBJ2-7, with unresolved D. With 0 bases removed from V and 3 bases from J, the gap between germline ends came to 12 bases. Germline V gene data show CDR1 as LGHNA and CDR2 as YSLEER. This CDR3 contains 15 residues. CDR3: CASSQDRSLLYEQYF. DNA for the CDR3: TGCGCCAGCAGCCAAGACAGGAGCTTACTCTACGAGCAGTACTTC.

The chain couples TRBV2 to TRBJ1-2; possibly TRBD1 for D (5 bases). Trimming took 10 bases from V and 2 from J, leaving 20 bases between them. This CDR3 is 15 amino acids long. In germline, CDR1 is SNHLY, CDR2 FYNNEI. CDR3 loop: CATLGGEQTNYGYTF. The CDR3 DNA is TGTGCCACCCTGGGGGGAGAGCAGACCAACTATGGCTACACCTTC.

DNA of the CDR3: TGTGCCAGCAGCAGCCGGGAGGGGTACGTAGGAGAGACCCAGTACTTC. Translating it yields CASSSREGYVGETQYF. The V and J genes are TRBV27 and TRBJ2-5; 8 nucleotides align to TRBD2. The V and J ends lost 6 bases and 4 bases, in that order; junction bases with no gene match: 13. The CDR3 covers 16 residues. Germline CDR1 MNHEY, CDR2 SMNVEV (reference sequence).

The chain carries TRBV18 and TRBJ2-5; possibly TRBD1 or TRBD2 for D (6 bases each). The CDR3 length is 14 residues. The V and J ends lost 5 bases and 5 bases respectively, with 15 bases between them. From germline, CDR1 is KGHSH and CDR2 LQKENI. CDR3 nucleotide sequence: TGTGCCAGCTCAGAGGACAGACGGGAGGAGACCCAGTACTTC. Translating gives CASSEDRREETQYF.

This clone was seen a handful of times. The gene calls are TRBV9 and TRBJ2-1; D ambiguous. Germline V gene data show CDR1 as SGDLS and CDR2 as YYNGEE. This CDR3 is built from 15 residues. V lost 1 base to trimming and J lost 3 bases, with 11 bases between them. Written as DNA, the CDR3 is TGTGCCAGCAGCGTACTAGGGTTCAACTACAATGAGCAGTTCTTC. Translated, it gives CASSVLGFNYNEQFF.

V usage is TRBV5-1 and J usage is TRBJ1-4, with TRBD1 identical over 9 bases. The CDR3 runs to 14 residues. In germline, CDR1 is SGHRS, CDR2 YFSETQ. V gave up 4 bases and J gave up 8 bases; unmatched junction bases: 6. The CDR3 here is CASSEGQGWEKLFF. For the CDR3, the DNA is TGCGCCAGCAGCGAGGGACAGGGATGGGAAAAACTGTTTTTT.

This clone has just a few counts. This chain uses TRBV5-5 with TRBJ1-1; the D is unclear. The ends were cut back, 4 bases at V and 4 bases at J, with 11 bases in the middle. In germline, CDR1 is SGHKS, CDR2 YYEKEE (reference sequence). This CDR3 comprises 13 residues. The DNA for the CDR3 is TGTGCCAGCAGCCTCGACACCCTCACTGAAGCTTTCTTT. This encodes CASSLDTLTEAFF.